This T cell receptor (beta chain) stems from a study of technical replicates of blood from a few donors. CDR1 is MGHDK and CDR2 is SYGVNS in the germline V gene. The ends lost 5 bases at V and 4 bases at J; junction bases unmatched: 5. This CDR3 comprises 14 residues. Only in-frame clones appear in the TCRdb table, and some are missing; sequencing was by immunoSEQ multiplex PCR. The table has about 97,000 clones, approximately 95% seen once. The sequence came from a human donor in good health. The chain uses TRBV25-1 and TRBJ2-5; 9 bases align to TRBD1. The specimen was T cells isolated from PBMCs. CDR3: CASSPGQGLETQYF. DNA of the CDR3: TGTGCCAGCAGTCCGGGACAGGGTTTAGAGACCCAGTACTTC.